A single sample is the source of the 6 T cell receptor beta chains below, sequenced in a study of T cell clonality in common variable immunodeficiency. Points from the study as a whole: Reportedly, TCR beta sequences from common variable immunodeficiency showed fewer deletions and N-nucleotide insertions.

Only in-frame clones appear in the TCRdb table, and some are missing; sequencing was by immunoSEQ multiplex PCR. Singletons are absent from the sample, which has about 30,000 clones. No cognate antigen is known for these TCRs. Sequenced material: peripheral blood mononuclear cells. These receptors were obtained from a human donor with common variable immunodeficiency.

This clone was seen ten or more times. The CDR3 extends 3 residues past the end of the read, so its final part is completed from the germline J gene. V usage is TRBV6-1 and J usage is TRBJ2-7; D ambiguous. CDR1 MNHNS and CDR2 SASEGT come from the germline V gene. The V gene lost 0 bases and the J gene lost 3 bases, with 6 bases spanning the gap. This CDR3 comprises 13 residues. The CDR3 sequence: CASSEALGYEQYF. The covered CDR3 bases are TGTGCCAGCAGTGAAGCGCTAGGCTACGAG.

This clone appeared a few times. The read falls 3 residues short of the CDR3 end, and the missing part is taken from the germline J gene. The chain combines TRBV20-1 with TRBJ2-7; D is possibly TRBD2 (5 bases). V lost 3 bases and J lost 4, with 10 bases in between. The CDR3 extends over 12 amino acids. Germline CDR1 reads DFQATT; CDR2 reads SNEGSKA (reference sequence). The CDR3 bases that were read are TGCAGTGCTAGTTCCGGGGTATACGAG. This translates into CSASSGVYE. The whole CDR3 protein is CSASSGVYEQYF.

About this clone itself: One end of the junction fails to match germline, which may point to a read error. Read sequence stops 3 residues before the CDR3 end, and the germline J gene provides the missing end. V is TRBV7-9 and J is TRBJ1-5, with 7 bases fitting TRBD1. The CDR3 totals 14 residues. Germline CDR1 is SEHNR and CDR2 is FQNEAQ (reference sequence). CDR3 protein: CASNLGGADQPQHF. CDR3 bases read: TGTGCCAGCAACTTAGGGGGCGCGGATCAGCCC.

This clone came up many times. The missing CDR3 end, 3 residues past where the read stops, is filled in from the germline J gene. This chain joins TRBV30 and TRBJ1-2, with D uncertain. CDR1 and CDR2 from the germline V gene are GTSNPN and SVGIG (reference sequence). This CDR3 has 11 residues. Trimming pared 8 bases from V and 3 bases from J, leaving 10 bases between. This CDR3 reads CAARQDYGYTF. The covered CDR3 bases are TGTGCCGCACGGCAGGACTATGGC.

This clone was counted between two and nine times. The observed sequence ends 3 residues before the CDR3 terminus, with the missing tail filled in from the germline J gene. The chain couples TRBV2 to TRBJ1-4, with D possibly being TRBD1 (6 bases). V dropped 6 bases and J dropped 0 bases, with 11 bases sitting between them. This CDR3 is built from 15 residues. The germline V gene encodes CDR1 SNHLY and CDR2 FYNNEI. The CDR3 protein is CASRKDRATNEKLFF. Incomplete CDR3 DNA: TGTGCCAGCAGAAAGGACAGAGCAACTAATGAAAAA.

This clone has only a few counts. Sequencing ends 3 residues short of the CDR3 end; the germline J gene provides the rest. The chain has TRBV30 and TRBJ1-2; the D gene is possibly TRBD1 (6 bases). Trimming stripped 6 bases from V and 2 bases from J, with 16 bases between. Germline CDR1 and CDR2: GTSNPN and SVGIG (reference sequence). The CDR3 is 14 residues long. Incomplete CDR3 DNA: TGTGCCTGCAAAGGACAGTCTACGAACTATGGC. Encoded protein: CACKGQSTNYG. The whole CDR3 is CACKGQSTNYGYTF.